The entry below gives a single T cell receptor (beta chain) sequence along with its context. Trimming removed 1 base at V and 2 bases at J, with 5 bases between. This CDR3 spans 13 amino acids. How the authors handled the data: Quantification of nucleated cells was approximated via reference gene primer amplification. Produced via immunoSEQ multiplex PCR; TCRdb's table is partial and in-frame only. Clone size and the V and J calls come from that table; the DNA yielded D and trimming. The sample contains 200,000 to 250,000 clones, 65% to 85% of which appear only once. This sample is drawn from a study of blood T cell repertoires in COVID-19. Study-level background: From T cells, B-cell-depleted T cells, or PBMCs came the material, which was cDNA or gDNA.

Enrolled through a virtual design, the participants were between roughly 18 and 100 years of age and came from under 30 US areas. For recovered donors of Cohort 3, there were two negative PCRs, clearance, or symptom resolution. Source material: PBMCs or T cells enriched from blood (not recorded which). This chain links TRBV12-3 or TRBV12-4 with TRBJ2-5; no definite D call. This clonotype was obtained from an older woman who had recovered from COVID-19. In DNA, the CDR3 is TGTGCCAGCAGTTTAGGGGCTCAAGAGACCCAGTACTTC. It codes for CASSLGAQETQYF.